One sample yielded the 12 T cell receptor beta chains listed below, sequenced in a study of graft-versus-host responses after intestinal transplantation (TCRdb year 2021). The receptor library was made with the immunoSEQ multiplex PCR assay. TCRdb holds this immuneACCESS table with in-frame rearrangements only. Some clones are missing; in checked studies, unresolved V genes explain under half, and the rest has no known cause. A total of about 20,000 clones appear in this sample, 86% of them only once. Of the sample, over 7.5% is held by the ten largest clones. The material sequenced was PBMCs, taken 220 to 240 days after intestinal transplant. All receptors come from a human patient who received an intestinal transplant, so some T cells may come from the graft donor.

The chain joins TRBV6-6 to TRBJ1-5; D is ambiguous. This CDR3 region has 14 residues. V was clipped by 2 bases and J by 6 bases, with 11 bases between them. CDR1 and CDR2 (germline): MNHNY, SVGAGI (reference sequence). This chain's CDR3 is CASSYDLYGQPQHF. The DNA for the CDR3 is TGTGCCAGCAGTTACGATCTATATGGTCAGCCCCAGCATTTT.

This chain connects TRBV29-1 to TRBJ1-3; D is ambiguous. V lost 4 bases and J lost 2, with 3 bases in between. Germline V gene sequence: CDR1 SQVTM, CDR2 ANQGSEA. This CDR3 spans 11 amino acids. DNA for the CDR3: TGCAGCGTTGGGACTGGAAACACCATATATTTT. Translating it yields CSVGTGNTIYF.

The genes are TRBV4-2 and TRBJ2-3, with D tentatively TRBD1 or TRBD2 (5 bases each). Trimming stripped 2 bases from V and 5 bases from J, with 17 bases between. CDR3 size: 16 residues. Germline CDR1 LGHNA, CDR2 YNFKEQ. CDR3 DNA: TGTGCCAGCAGCCAATCTCGGGACCGGGGCCAAGATACGCAGTATTTT. Protein sequence: CASSQSRDRGQDTQYF.

V usage is TRBV5-1 and J usage is TRBJ2-7; D possibly matches TRBD1 or TRBD2 (5 bases each). V shed 2 bases and J shed 7 bases, with 19 bases lying between them. Germline V gene lookup returns CDR1 SGHRS and CDR2 YFSETQ. The CDR3 runs to 15 residues. CDR3 sequence reads: CASSFRSGRRREQYF. The CDR3 DNA is TGCGCCAGCAGCTTCAGGTCAGGGCGGAGGCGGGAGCAGTACTTC. The variable domain in full, completed from reference TRBV5-1 and TRBJ2-7, reads KAGVTQTPRYLIKTRGQQVTLSCSPISGHRSVSWYQQTPGQGLQFLFEYFSETQRNKGNFPGRFSGRQFSNSRSEMNVSTLELGDSALYLCASSFRSGRRREQYFGPGTRLTVT.

V is TRBV4-1 and J is TRBJ2-1, with 10 nucleotides matching TRBD2. The CDR3 covers 16 residues. V trimming: 5 bases; J trimming: 10 bases; junction bases outside the gene matches: 14. Germline V CDR1 and CDR2: MGHRA, YSYEKL. The CDR3 region is CASSWVVAGGVSEQFF. DNA for the CDR3: TGCGCCAGCAGCTGGGTGGTAGCGGGGGGCGTTTCCGAGCAGTTCTTC.

CDR3 coding DNA: TGCGCCAGCAGTCCCCAGGGGGGGCGAGGTGAAAAACTGTTTTTT. The encoded protein is CASSPQGGRGEKLFF. The V gene is TRBV5-1, the J gene TRBJ1-4, with 7 bases identical to TRBD1. Per the germline V gene, CDR1 is SGHRS and CDR2 is YFSETQ. The CDR3 runs 15 residues. With 5 bases clipped from V and 7 bases from J, the junction kept 11 bases outside the gene matches. The complete variable domain, with remaining parts taken from reference TRBV5-1 and TRBJ1-4, reads KAGVTQTPRYLIKTRGQQVTLSCSPISGHRSVSWYQQTPGQGLQFLFEYFSETQRNKGNFPGRFSGRQFSNSRSEMNVSTLELGDSALYLCASSPQGGRGEKLFFGSGTQLSVL.

V gene TRBV12-1 combines with J gene TRBJ1-4; the table's D call of TRBD1 was not tested on the DNA. TRBV12-1 is a listed pseudogene. The length of the CDR3 is 16 residues. In DNA form, the CDR3 reads TGTGCCAGCAGCCCGCGGTGGAGGGGGCTGGGGGAAAAACTGTTTTTT. Amino acid sequence: CASSPRWRGLGEKLFF.

The CDR3, as DNA: TGTGCCAGCAGCCCAGGGGGGGCGCGGGATGGCTACACCTTC. Translating it yields CASSPGGARDGYTF. V and J are TRBV7-9 and TRBJ1-2, with 7 bases aligning to TRBD1. Germline V CDR1 and CDR2: SEHNR, FQNEAQ (reference sequence). V shed 5 bases, J shed 6 bases, and the junction held 9 bases outside the gene matches. The CDR3 contains 14 residues.

V and J are TRBV30 and TRBJ1-2, with D possibly matching TRBD1 (5 bases). The germline V and J ends were trimmed by 3 bases and 5 bases, with 10 bases remaining between them. The germline V gene encodes CDR1 GTSNPN and CDR2 SVGIG (reference sequence). There are 12 residues in the CDR3. CDR3 DNA: TGTGCCTGGAGACAGACAGTTTATGGCTACACCTTC. Translation: CAWRQTVYGYTF.

The rearrangement uses TRBV19 and TRBJ1-1, with a possible D match to TRBD1 (6 bases). Germline V lookup: CDR1 LNHDA, CDR2 SQIVND (reference sequence). The CDR3 is 15 amino acids. Trimming cost V 3 bases and J 4 bases, with 15 bases left between them. The CDR3 DNA follows: TGTGCCAGTAGTATGGGGGGCTCCTCTAGCACTGAAGCTTTCTTT. Translating it yields CASSMGGSSSTEAFF.

The chain carries TRBV6-1 and TRBJ2-2; 7 bases map to TRBD1. V was clipped by 5 bases and J by 4 bases; unmatched bases: 7. The CDR3 runs to 15 residues. CDR1 is MNHNS, CDR2 SASEGT, per germline. The CDR3 DNA is TGTGCCAGCAGTAGACCGGGACAGAGCACCGGGGAGCTGTTTTTT. As protein: CASSRPGQSTGELFF.

The J gene is TRBJ2-2, the V gene TRBV29-1, with D uncertain. The germline V and J ends were trimmed by 5 bases and 1 base, with 5 bases remaining between them. Germline V gene lookup returns CDR1 SQVTM and CDR2 ANQGSEA. The CDR3 contains 12 residues. This chain's CDR3 is CSVYRNTGELFF. CDR3 bases: TGCAGCGTTTACAGGAACACCGGGGAGCTGTTTTTT.